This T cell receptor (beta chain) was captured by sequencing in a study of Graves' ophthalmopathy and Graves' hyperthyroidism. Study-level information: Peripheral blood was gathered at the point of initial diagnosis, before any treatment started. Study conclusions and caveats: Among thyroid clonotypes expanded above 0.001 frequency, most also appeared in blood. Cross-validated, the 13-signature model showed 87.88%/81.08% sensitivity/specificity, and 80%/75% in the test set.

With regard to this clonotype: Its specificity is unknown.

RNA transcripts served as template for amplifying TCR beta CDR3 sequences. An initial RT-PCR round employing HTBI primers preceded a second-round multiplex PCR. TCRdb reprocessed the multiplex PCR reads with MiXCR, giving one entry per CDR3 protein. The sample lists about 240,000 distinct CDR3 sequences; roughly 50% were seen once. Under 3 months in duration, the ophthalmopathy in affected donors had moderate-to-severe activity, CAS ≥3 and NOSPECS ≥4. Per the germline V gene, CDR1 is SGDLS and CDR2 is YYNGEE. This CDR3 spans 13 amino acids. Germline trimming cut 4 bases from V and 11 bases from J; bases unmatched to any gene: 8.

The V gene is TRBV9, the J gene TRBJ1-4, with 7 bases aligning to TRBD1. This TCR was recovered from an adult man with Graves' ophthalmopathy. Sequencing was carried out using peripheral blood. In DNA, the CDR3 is TGTGCCAGCAGCACCCGGGACAGTGGGAAACTGTTTTTT. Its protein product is CASSTRDSGKLFF. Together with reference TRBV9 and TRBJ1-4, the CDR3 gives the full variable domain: DSGVTQTPKHLITATGQRVTLRCSPRSGDLSVYWYQQSLDQGLQFLIQYYNGEERAKGNILERFSAQQFPDLHSELNLSSLELGDSALYFCASSTRDSGKLFFGSGTQLSVL.